This T cell receptor beta chain was recovered during a study of shared clonotypes between healthy human individuals. Study context: A few men and a couple of women, aged 18 to 49, were donors.

The naive CD8 population came from CD45RO-negative cells selected for CCR7, without terminally differentiated effector memory CD45RA+ cells. The germline CDR1 and CDR2 sequences are SGHRS and YFSETQ. The CDR3 contains 13 residues. V was pared by 5 bases and J by 3 bases, with 10 bases between. Study-wide results and caveats: Specimens sampled were limited to blood, with tissue repertoires likely differing. Among donors, clonotype sharing was expected to be affected by sequencing depth. In general, naive subsets displayed greater estimated richness than memory subsets did.

On this clone: Antigen unknown.

The data were produced by immunoSEQ multiplex PCR, yet TCRdb's version contains in-frame clones alone and is incomplete. The sample shows more than 2 million clones, approximately 94% of them seen only once. This TCR was sampled from a man aged 18 to 29 in good health. V usage is TRBV5-1 and J usage is TRBJ2-3; tentatively, D is TRBD2 (6 bases). The specimen sequenced was naive CD8+ T cells sorted from blood. The CDR3 is CASSAGRTDTQYF. In DNA, the CDR3 is TGCGCCAGCAGTGCGGGGCGAACAGATACGCAGTATTTT.